This T cell receptor beta chain was obtained from a study of human T cells and chemical hapten exposure. Study in general: Small volume differences among pooled libraries mainly caused per-sample TCR yield variation. Broader study findings: Counts of TCRs above 1 in 1000 frequency stayed unchanged with DPC sensitization.

This clonotype showed up many times. What it recognizes is unknown. The library tagged each cDNA molecule with unique molecular identifiers. TCRdb redid the calling of the 5' RACE reads with MiXCR, one entry per CDR3 protein. The sample shows 150,000 or so distinct CDR3 sequences, around 4% of them seen only once. Total RNA came from unfractionated whole blood. This CDR3 has 18 residues. Looked up from germline, CDR1 is DFQATT and CDR2 is SNEGSKA (reference sequence). V dropped 0 bases and J dropped 5; count of bases not matched to a gene: 17. This receptor was identified in a female donor in good health. The chain recombines TRBV20-1 with TRBJ2-3; TRBD1 matches 7 bases. The CDR3 DNA reads as TGCAGTGCTAGAGATTATGGCAGGGGGTACGCAGCCGGAGATACGCAGTATTTT. Protein sequence: CSARDYGRGYAAGDTQYF.